This TCR beta chain came from a study of cytomegalovirus exposure and HLA in healthy donors. The assay was immunoSEQ multiplex PCR, and TCRdb's table has in-frame clones only and misses some. Here the sample spans about 40,000 clones, 80% to 95% being singletons. The germline V gene encodes CDR1 MDHEN and CDR2 SYDVKM. V lost 6 bases to trimming and J lost 0 bases, with 9 bases between them. CDR3 length equals 13 residues. The clonotype was recovered from a woman under 30 in good health and CMV-seronegative. Sequencing was done on a sample of PBMCs. The chain has TRBV28 and TRBJ2-7; D remains ambiguous. The CDR3 nucleotides are TGTGCCAGCAGGTCCGGTAGCTCCTACGAGCAGTACTTC. As protein: CASRSGSSYEQYF.